Each of the 8 T cell receptor beta chains below was sequenced from the same sample in a study of blood T cell repertoires in COVID-19. Clones were sequenced by immunoSEQ multiplex PCR, and TCRdb holds only the in-frame ones, with some missing. The sample lists about 180,000 clones, over 70% occurring once. Sequences were obtained from PBMCs or T cells enriched from blood (not recorded which). The origin of the receptors is a man aged 60-69 years who had been exposed to COVID-19.

J is TRBJ2-7 and V is TRBV6-5; TRBD1 matches 8 bases. Germline lookup yields CDR1 MNHEY and CDR2 SVGAGI. The CDR3 totals 15 residues. J gave up 1 base and V 2 bases, and 4 bases lay outside the gene matches. The CDR3 sequence is CASSYGTGTSYEQYF. CDR3 DNA sequence: TGTGCCAGCAGTTACGGGACAGGCACATCCTACGAGCAGTACTTC.

The chain links TRBV7-6 to TRBJ2-5; D possibly corresponds to TRBD1 (5 bases). The germline CDR1 and CDR2 sequences are SGHVS and FNYEAQ. The CDR3 extends over 11 amino acids. Trimming removed 9 bases at V and 5 bases at J, with 10 bases between. In DNA form, the CDR3 reads TGTGCCAGTCAGGGCGGCGAGACCCAGTACTTC. This codes for CASQGGETQYF.

The chain couples TRBV14 to TRBJ1-2; D gene unclear. The germline V gene has CDR1 SGHDN and CDR2 FVKESK. This CDR3 is built from 15 residues. Between the trimmed V and J ends, which lost 0 bases and 2 bases, there was a span of 10 bases. DNA for the CDR3: TGTGCCAGCAGCCAAGAAGCGACGATGAACTATGGCTACACCTTC. This translates into CASSQEATMNYGYTF.

This clone was detected only once. The chain recombines TRBV7-9 with TRBJ2-7; weak D call: TRBD1 (5 bases). V was trimmed by 4 bases and J by 3 bases, leaving 19 bases between them. The germline V gene has CDR1 SEHNR and CDR2 FQNEAQ (reference sequence). The CDR3 runs 16 residues. The CDR3 sequence is CASSSDAGRIHYEQYF. The CDR3 region has the DNA TGTGCCAGCAGCTCCGATGCAGGGCGAATCCACTACGAGCAGTACTTC.

The gene calls are TRBV3-1 (or the pseudogene TRBV3-2) and TRBJ1-1; D might be TRBD1 (6 bases). The CDR3 spans 15 residues. Germline V gene sequence: CDR1 LGHDT, CDR2 YNNKEL (reference sequence). V lost 0 bases and J 1 base, leaving 9 bases between the germline ends. Here the CDR3 reads CASSQDPDRNTEAFF. The DNA of the CDR3 is TGTGCCAGCAGCCAAGACCCGGACAGGAACACTGAAGCTTTCTTT.

The V gene is TRBV5-8, the J gene TRBJ2-1; D is ambiguous. The CDR3 runs to 11 residues. Per germline, CDR1 SGHTS and CDR2 YDEGEE. Trimming cost V 4 bases and J 10 bases, with 9 bases left between them. CDR3 DNA: TGTGCCAGCAGCCGTCGGTTGGAGCAGTTCTTC. It yields the protein CASSRRLEQFF.

The chain couples TRBV29-1 to TRBJ2-1; TRBD1 is a possible D gene (5 bases). In germline, CDR1 is SQVTM, CDR2 ANQGSEA. CDR3 length: 12 residues. Trimming stripped 8 bases from V and 13 bases from J, with 21 bases between. This CDR3 is CSIRTTKSLQFF. The CDR3 DNA follows: TGCAGCATTAGGACAACAAAAAGCCTACAGTTCTTC.

This sequence joins TRBV9 and TRBJ2-1, with TRBD2 matching over 8 bases. The CDR3 totals 15 residues. The V gene end was trimmed by 3 bases and the J gene end by 7 bases; junction bases not matched to a gene: 9. Germline V gene sequence: CDR1 SGDLS, CDR2 YYNGEE. The chain's CDR3 is CASSGSGGPSNEQFF. In nucleotides, the CDR3 is TGTGCCAGCAGCGGATCGGGAGGGCCCTCAAATGAGCAGTTCTTC.